This T cell receptor (beta chain) was recorded in a study of blood T cells in healthy people across ages. The length of the CDR3 is 16 residues. CDR1 is LGHDT and CDR2 is YNNKEL in the germline V gene (reference sequence). The authors ran a second PCR of about 6 to 11 cycles using a sample-barcoded 5' primer and a J-beta primer mix. Each cDNA molecule was tagged by a template-switch adaptor that had 12 random nucleotides. TCRdb independently ran MiXCR on the 5' RACE reads; one entry per CDR3 protein. This sample carries about 770,000 distinct CDR3 sequences, approximately 48% of them seen once, and the ten largest clones take roughly 18%. On this clonotype: At one end, the junction sequence differs from germline, possibly due to a read error.

V gene TRBV3-1 combines with J gene TRBJ2-1, with D unclear. Judging by the DNA end, TRBJ2-7 fits better; the J call may be wrong. The TCR originated in a man between 60 and 75 years old in good health. Specimen: blood. CDR3 sequence: CASSQDGSFFSYEQYF. The CDR3 DNA reads as TGTGCCAGCAGCCAAGATGGGTCCTTCTTCTCCTATGAGCAGTACTTC.